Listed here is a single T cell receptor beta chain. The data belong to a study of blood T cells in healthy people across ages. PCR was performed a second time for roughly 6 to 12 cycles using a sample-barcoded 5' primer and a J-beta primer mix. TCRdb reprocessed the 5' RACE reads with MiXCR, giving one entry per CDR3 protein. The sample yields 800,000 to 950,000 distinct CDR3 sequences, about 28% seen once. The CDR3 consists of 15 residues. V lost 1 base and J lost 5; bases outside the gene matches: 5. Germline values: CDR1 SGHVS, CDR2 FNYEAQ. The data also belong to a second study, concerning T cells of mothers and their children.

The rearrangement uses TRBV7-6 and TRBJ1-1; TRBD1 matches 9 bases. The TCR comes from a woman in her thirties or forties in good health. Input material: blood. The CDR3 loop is CASSLGTGVATEAFF. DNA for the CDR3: TGTGCCAGCAGCTTAGGGACAGGGGTCGCTACTGAAGCTTTCTTT. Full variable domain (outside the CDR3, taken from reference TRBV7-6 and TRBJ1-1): GAGVSQSPRYKVTKRGQDVALRCDPISGHVSLYWYRQALGQGPEFLTYFNYEAQQDKSGLPNDRFSAERPEGSISTLTIQRTEQRDSAMYRCASSLGTGVATEAFFGQGTRLTVV.